Below, 19 T cell receptor beta chains from the same sample are listed, as sequenced in a study of blood T cell repertoires in COVID-19. The method was immunoSEQ multiplex PCR; TCRdb's version includes in-frame clones alone and lacks a portion of them. Altogether about 74,000 clones are present, around 78% being singletons, with the ten largest covering 15%. The sample comprised peripheral blood. Receptors originate from a human donor in a cohort sampled during active COVID-19.

V gene TRBV18 combines with J gene TRBJ2-7; 7 bases fit TRBD1. Germline lookup yields CDR1 KGHSH and CDR2 LQKENI. The junction had 4 bases not matched to a gene; V was cut back by 5 bases and J by 6 bases. The CDR3 covers 12 residues. The CDR3 DNA follows: TGTGCCAGCTCAGGACAGGCTCTCGAGCAGTACTTC. It translates to CASSGQALEQYF.

This chain joins TRBV6-5 and TRBJ2-5; 8 nucleotides agree with TRBD1. V trimming: 4 bases; J trimming: 5 bases; junction bases outside the gene matches: 6. The CDR3 totals 14 residues. CDR1 is MNHEY, CDR2 SVGAGI, per germline. The CDR3 DNA follows: TGTGCCAGCAGTTTGAGACAGGGGTCGGAGACCCAGTACTTC. This codes for CASSLRQGSETQYF.

V and J are TRBV7-2 and TRBJ2-7, with 7 bases fitting TRBD1. The CDR3 loop spans 13 amino acids. Losses at the gene ends were 4 bases for V and 6 bases for J; bases not matched to a gene: 6. Germline V gives CDR1 SGHTA, CDR2 FQGNSA. CDR3 sequence: CASSSRNRGEQYF. The CDR3 DNA sequence: TGTGCCAGCAGCTCGAGAAACAGGGGCGAGCAGTACTTC.

This rearrangement joins TRBV28 to TRBJ2-7, with 8 positions matching TRBD2. V was clipped by 4 bases and J by 3 bases; unmatched bases: 5. Germline V gene data show CDR1 as MDHEN and CDR2 as SYDVKM. This CDR3 spans 14 amino acids. CDR3 DNA sequence: TGTGCCAGCAGTTCCGGGGGGGGCCTCTACGAGCAGTACTTC. This translates into CASSSGGGLYEQYF. Together with reference TRBV28 and TRBJ2-7, the CDR3 gives the full variable domain: DVKVTQSSRYLVKRTGEKVFLECVQDMDHENMFWYRQDPGLGLRLIYFSYDVKMKEKGDIPEGYSVSREKKERFSLILESASTNQTSMYLCASSSGGGLYEQYFGPGTRLTVT.

This clone was picked up a small number of times. The chain links TRBV5-4 to TRBJ2-7, with 13 positions matching TRBD2. Germline V gives CDR1 SGHNT, CDR2 YYREEE (reference sequence). This CDR3 comprises 16 residues. Trimming removed 1 base from V and 4 bases from J; junction bases left unmatched: 5. CDR3 residues: CASSLTSGRAGYEQYF. Written as DNA, the CDR3 is TGTGCCAGCAGCTTGACTAGCGGGAGGGCCGGGTACGAGCAGTACTTC.

The chain employs TRBV9 and TRBJ2-7, with D tentatively TRBD2 (6 bases). The CDR3 is 15 residues long. V was cut by 0 bases and J by 7 bases, with 17 bases left in between. Germline CDR1 reads SGDLS; CDR2 reads YYNGEE. The CDR3 region has the DNA TGTGCCAGCAGCGTAGCTACGGTAGCGGTGGAGGAGCAGTACTTC. It encodes CASSVATVAVEEQYF.

This chain connects TRBV3-1 (or the pseudogene TRBV3-2) to TRBJ1-2; possibly TRBD1 for D (6 bases). CDR3 size: 15 residues. V shed 1 base and J shed 5 bases, with 14 bases lying between them. Germline CDR1 and CDR2: LGHDT and YNNKEL (reference sequence). The CDR3 reads CASSQVVAGAYGYTF. CDR3 nucleotide sequence: TGTGCCAGCAGCCAAGTAGTCGCAGGGGCTTATGGCTACACCTTC.

The V call is TRBV7-8, the J call TRBJ2-3; 9 positions agree with TRBD2. CDR1 and CDR2 from the germline V gene are SGHVS and FQNEAQ. The CDR3 is 15 residues long. The V and J ends lost 6 bases and 1 base, in that order; junction bases with no gene match: 5. The chain's CDR3 is CASRAEREGTDTQYF. For the CDR3, the DNA is TGTGCCAGCAGGGCCGAGCGGGAGGGCACAGATACGCAGTATTTT.

V and J are TRBV7-2 and TRBJ1-1, with a tentative D call TRBD1 (5 bases). The CDR3 runs 16 residues. V gave up 1 base and J gave up 4 bases, with 16 bases separating them. Germline CDR1 reads SGHTA; CDR2 reads FQGNSA. CDR3 residues: CASSLVLVQGGTEAFF. The CDR3 coding sequence is TGTGCCAGCAGCTTAGTTTTGGTCCAGGGAGGCACTGAAGCTTTCTTT.

The chain has TRBV29-1 and TRBJ2-6, with D tentatively TRBD1 (6 bases). Germline V gives CDR1 SQVTM, CDR2 ANQGSEA. V was pared by 4 bases and J by 0 bases, with 10 bases between. This CDR3 is 15 amino acids long. In DNA, the CDR3 is TGCAGCGTTGGAACAGGGATCTCTGGGGCCAACGTCCTGACTTTC. This codes for CSVGTGISGANVLTF. Supplemented by reference TRBV29-1 and TRBJ2-6, the full variable domain reads SAVISQKPSRDICQRGTSLTIQCQVDSQVTMMFWYRQQPGQSLTLIATANQGSEATYESGFVIDKFPISRPNLTFSTLTVSNMSPEDSSIYLCSVGTGISGANVLTFGAGSRLTVL.

V and J are TRBV5-1 and TRBJ2-1; 8 nucleotides match TRBD2. Germline V gives CDR1 SGHRS, CDR2 YFSETQ. Germline trimming cut 4 bases from V and 5 bases from J; bases unmatched to any gene: 5. The CDR3 spans 14 residues. CDR3 in DNA: TGCGCCAGCAGCAGACTAGCGACCAACAATGAGCAGTTCTTC. This codes for CASSRLATNNEQFF.

The chain joins TRBV19 to TRBJ2-7; D is possibly TRBD2 (5 bases). Trimming pared 5 bases from V and 6 bases from J, leaving 11 bases between. The CDR3 is 12 amino acids. Germline loops: CDR1 LNHDA, CDR2 SQIVND (reference sequence). In nucleotides, the CDR3 is TGTGCCAGTAGTCTCTCCGGAGGCGAGCAGTACTTC. Encoded protein: CASSLSGGEQYF.

The genes are TRBV4-1 and TRBJ2-1; D may be TRBD2 (7 bases). V lost 0 bases and J 2 bases, leaving 17 bases between the germline ends. CDR1 and CDR2 (germline): MGHRA, YSYEKL. The CDR3 has 18 amino acids. The CDR3 loop reads CASSQEAQGLAAYNEQFF. The CDR3 DNA follows: TGCGCCAGCAGCCAAGAAGCCCAGGGGCTAGCGGCCTACAATGAGCAGTTCTTC.

CDR3 coding DNA: TGTGCCTGGAGTGTTGGCTCGAATCAGCCCCAGCATTTT. It encodes CAWSVGSNQPQHF. The rearrangement links TRBV30 to TRBJ1-5; no definite D call. The V gene lost 0 bases and the J gene lost 4 bases, with 7 bases spanning the gap. CDR3 size: 13 residues. The germline V gene has CDR1 GTSNPN and CDR2 SVGIG (reference sequence).

The V and J genes are TRBV12-3 or TRBV12-4 and TRBJ2-5, with TRBD1 matching over 8 bases. Trimming took 7 bases from V and 3 from J; bases not matched to a gene: 4. The CDR3 runs 13 residues. Here the CDR3 reads CASKIQGEETQYF. CDR3 nucleotides: TGTGCCAGCAAAATACAGGGGGAAGAGACCCAGTACTTC.

The CDR3 here is CASSGLAGGATDTQYF. Here the CDR3 DNA reads TGTGCCAGCAGTGGACTAGCGGGAGGAGCCACAGATACGCAGTATTTT. J is TRBJ2-3 and V is TRBV2; 13 nucleotides line up with TRBD2. The CDR3 runs to 16 residues. Losses at the gene ends were 4 bases for V and 2 bases for J; bases not matched to a gene: 3. Germline values: CDR1 SNHLY, CDR2 FYNNEI. The complete variable domain, with remaining parts taken from reference TRBV2 and TRBJ2-3, reads EPEVTQTPSHQVTQMGQEVILRCVPISNHLYFYWYRQILGQKVEFLVSFYNNEISEKSEIFDDQFSVERPDGSNFTLKIRSTKLEDSAMYFCASSGLAGGATDTQYFGPGTRLTVL.

The gene calls are TRBV28 and TRBJ2-2; 13 bases match TRBD2. Trimming cost V 2 bases and J 8 bases; bases outside gene matches: 11. CDR1 is MDHEN and CDR2 is SYDVKM in the germline V gene. The CDR3 extends over 18 amino acids. As DNA, the CDR3 is TGTGCCAGCAGTTTAAATTTAGGACTAGCGGGAGATCCTGGGGAGCTGTTTTTT. It codes for CASSLNLGLAGDPGELFF.

The genes are TRBV5-1 and TRBJ2-2; 15 nucleotides align to TRBD2. The CDR3 spans 16 residues. The junction had 6 bases not matched to a gene; V was cut back by 4 bases and J by 8 bases. Germline V gene data show CDR1 as SGHRS and CDR2 as YFSETQ. The CDR3 DNA sequence: TGCGCCAGCAGCCTTGGACTAGCGGGAGGGAAGGGGGAGCTGTTTTTT. It specifies CASSLGLAGGKGELFF.

The genes are TRBV6-5 and TRBJ2-5; possibly TRBD2 for D (6 bases). V gave up 0 bases and J gave up 2 bases, with 10 bases separating them. Germline CDR1 reads MNHEY; CDR2 reads SVGAGI. This CDR3 is built from 15 residues. CDR3 sequence reads: CASSYSGTLQETQYF. CDR3 in DNA: TGTGCCAGCAGTTACTCCGGGACTCTACAAGAGACCCAGTACTTC.